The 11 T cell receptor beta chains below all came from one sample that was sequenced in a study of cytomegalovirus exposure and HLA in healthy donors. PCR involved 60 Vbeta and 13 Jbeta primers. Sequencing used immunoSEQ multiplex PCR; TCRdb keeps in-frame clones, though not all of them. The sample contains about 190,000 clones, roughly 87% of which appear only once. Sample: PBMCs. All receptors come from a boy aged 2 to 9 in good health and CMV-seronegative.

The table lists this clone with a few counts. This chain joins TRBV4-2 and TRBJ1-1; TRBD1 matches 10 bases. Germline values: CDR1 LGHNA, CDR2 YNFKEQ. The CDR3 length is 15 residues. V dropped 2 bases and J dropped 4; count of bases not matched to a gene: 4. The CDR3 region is CASSQTGTGATEAFF. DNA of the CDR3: TGTGCCAGCAGCCAAACCGGGACAGGGGCCACTGAAGCTTTCTTT.

The CDR3 DNA reads TGTGCCAGCGGTTGGACAGGGGGGAACACTGAAGCTTTCTTT. This translates into CASGWTGGNTEAFF. J is TRBJ1-1 and V is TRBV27, with 10 bases lining up with TRBD1. CDR1 MNHEY and CDR2 SMNVEV come from the germline V gene (reference sequence). CDR3 length: 14 residues. Trimming removed 8 bases from V and 1 base from J; junction bases left unmatched: 4.

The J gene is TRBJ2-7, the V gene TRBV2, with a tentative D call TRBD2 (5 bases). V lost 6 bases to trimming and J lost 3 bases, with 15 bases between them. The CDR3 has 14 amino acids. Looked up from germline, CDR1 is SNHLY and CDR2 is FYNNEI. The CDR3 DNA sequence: TGTGCCAGCAGGAAGGAGCGGATAAGCTACGAGCAGTACTTC. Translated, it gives CASRKERISYEQYF.

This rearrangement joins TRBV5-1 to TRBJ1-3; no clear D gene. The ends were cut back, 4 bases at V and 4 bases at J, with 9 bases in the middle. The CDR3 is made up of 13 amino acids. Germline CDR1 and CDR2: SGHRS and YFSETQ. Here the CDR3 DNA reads TGCGCCAGCAGCAACGACGGGGGAAACACCATATATTTT. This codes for CASSNDGGNTIYF.

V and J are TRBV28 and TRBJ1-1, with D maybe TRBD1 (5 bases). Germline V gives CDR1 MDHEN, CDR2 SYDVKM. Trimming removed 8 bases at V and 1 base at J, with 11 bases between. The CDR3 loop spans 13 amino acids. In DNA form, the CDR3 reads TGTGCCAGCTCCGACAGCTCGAACACTGAAGCTTTCTTT. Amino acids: CASSDSSNTEAFF. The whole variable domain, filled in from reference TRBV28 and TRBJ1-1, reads DVKVTQSSRYLVKRTGEKVFLECVQDMDHENMFWYRQDPGLGLRLIYFSYDVKMKEKGDIPEGYSVSREKKERFSLILESASTNQTSMYLCASSDSSNTEAFFGQGTRLTVV.

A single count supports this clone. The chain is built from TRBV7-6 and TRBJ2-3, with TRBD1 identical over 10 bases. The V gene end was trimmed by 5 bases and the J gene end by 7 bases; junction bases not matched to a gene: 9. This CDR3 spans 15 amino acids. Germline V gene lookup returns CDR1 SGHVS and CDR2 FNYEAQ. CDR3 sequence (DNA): TGTGCCAGCAGCCTTATGACAGGGGGCGCGAATACGCAGTATTTT. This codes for CASSLMTGGANTQYF.

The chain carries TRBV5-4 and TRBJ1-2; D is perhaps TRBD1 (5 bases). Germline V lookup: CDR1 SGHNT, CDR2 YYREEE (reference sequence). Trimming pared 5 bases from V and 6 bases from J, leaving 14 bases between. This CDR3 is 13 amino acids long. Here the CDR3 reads CASRLSQGNGYTF. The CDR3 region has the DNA TGTGCCAGCAGACTTAGTCAGGGAAATGGCTACACCTTC.

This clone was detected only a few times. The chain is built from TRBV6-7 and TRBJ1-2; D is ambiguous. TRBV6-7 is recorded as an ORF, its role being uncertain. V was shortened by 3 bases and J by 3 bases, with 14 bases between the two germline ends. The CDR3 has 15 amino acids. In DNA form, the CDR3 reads TGTGCCAGCAGTTATAAAGGCAGGCTCTACTATGGCTACACCTTC. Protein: CASSYKGRLYYGYTF.

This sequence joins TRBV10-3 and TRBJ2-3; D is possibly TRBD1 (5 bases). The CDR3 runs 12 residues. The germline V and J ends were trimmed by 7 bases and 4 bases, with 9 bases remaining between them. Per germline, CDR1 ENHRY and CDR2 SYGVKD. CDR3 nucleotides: TGTGCCATCAAAGGGGCTGCAGATACGCAGTATTTT. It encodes CAIKGAADTQYF.

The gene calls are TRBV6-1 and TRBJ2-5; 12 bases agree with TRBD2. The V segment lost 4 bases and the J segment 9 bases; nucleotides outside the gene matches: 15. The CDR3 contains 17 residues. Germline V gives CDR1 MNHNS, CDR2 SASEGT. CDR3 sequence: CASSGHASGRAWEAQYF. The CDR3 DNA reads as TGTGCCAGCAGTGGCCACGCTAGCGGGAGGGCTTGGGAGGCCCAGTACTTC.

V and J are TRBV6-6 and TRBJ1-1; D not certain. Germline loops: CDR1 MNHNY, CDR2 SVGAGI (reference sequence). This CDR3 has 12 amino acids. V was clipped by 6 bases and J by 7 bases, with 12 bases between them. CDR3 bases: TGTGCCAGCAGGATTACATTGGTTGAAGCTTTCTTT. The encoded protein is CASRITLVEAFF.